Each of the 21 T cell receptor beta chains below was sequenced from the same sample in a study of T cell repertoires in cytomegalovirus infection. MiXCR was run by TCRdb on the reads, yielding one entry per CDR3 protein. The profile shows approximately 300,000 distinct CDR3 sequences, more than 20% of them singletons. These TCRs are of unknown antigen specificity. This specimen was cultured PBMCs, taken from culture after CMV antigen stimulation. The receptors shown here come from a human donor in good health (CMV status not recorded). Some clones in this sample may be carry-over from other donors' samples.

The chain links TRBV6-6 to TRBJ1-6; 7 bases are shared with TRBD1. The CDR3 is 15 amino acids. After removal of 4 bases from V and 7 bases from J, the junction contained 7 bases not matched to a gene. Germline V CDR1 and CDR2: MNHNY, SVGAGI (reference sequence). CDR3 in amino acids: CASSFFGDRNSPLHF. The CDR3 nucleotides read TGTGCCAGCAGTTTCTTCGGGGACAGAAATTCACCCCTCCACTTT.

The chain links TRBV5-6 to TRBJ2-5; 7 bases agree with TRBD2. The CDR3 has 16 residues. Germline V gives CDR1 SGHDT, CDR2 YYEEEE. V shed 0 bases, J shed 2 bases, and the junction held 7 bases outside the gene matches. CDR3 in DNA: TGTGCCAGCAGCTTGGGGCCGGCTAGCGGACAAGAGACCCAGTACTTC. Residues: CASSLGPASGQETQYF.

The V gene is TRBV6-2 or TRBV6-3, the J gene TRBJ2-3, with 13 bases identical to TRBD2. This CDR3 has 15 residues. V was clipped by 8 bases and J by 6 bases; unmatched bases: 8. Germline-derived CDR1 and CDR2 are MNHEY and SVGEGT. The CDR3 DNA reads TGTGCCAGCGGGAAGGGACTAGCGGGAACCGATACGCAGTATTTT. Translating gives CASGKGLAGTDTQYF.

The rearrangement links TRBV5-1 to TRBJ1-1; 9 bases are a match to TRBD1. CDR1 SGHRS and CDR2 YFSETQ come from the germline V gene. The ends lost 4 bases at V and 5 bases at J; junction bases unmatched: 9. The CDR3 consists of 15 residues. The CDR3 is CASSLGGQGQTEAFF. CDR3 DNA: TGCGCCAGCAGCCTGGGGGGACAGGGACAAACTGAAGCTTTCTTT.

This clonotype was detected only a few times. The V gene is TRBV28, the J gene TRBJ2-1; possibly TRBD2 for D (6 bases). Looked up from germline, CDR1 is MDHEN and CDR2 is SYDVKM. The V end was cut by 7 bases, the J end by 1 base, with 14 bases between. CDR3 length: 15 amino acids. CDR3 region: CASTLGGTSYNEQFF. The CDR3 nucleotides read TGTGCCAGCACCCTCGGCGGGACGTCCTACAATGAGCAGTTCTTC.

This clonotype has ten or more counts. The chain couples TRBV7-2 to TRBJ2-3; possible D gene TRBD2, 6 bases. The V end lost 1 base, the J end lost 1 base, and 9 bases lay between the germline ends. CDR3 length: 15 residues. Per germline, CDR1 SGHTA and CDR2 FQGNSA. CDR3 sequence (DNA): TGTGCCAGCAGCTTAGAGGCTAGCGGCACAGATACGCAGTATTTT. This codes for CASSLEASGTDTQYF.

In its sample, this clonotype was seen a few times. As DNA, the CDR3 is TGTGCCAGCAGTGAAGGCCCCCCCCGGACATCCCAAGAGACCCAGTACTTC. Translation gives CASSEGPPRTSQETQYF. This chain links TRBV2 with TRBJ2-5; a possible D gene is TRBD1 (5 bases). This CDR3 has 17 amino acids. CDR1 and CDR2 (germline): SNHLY, FYNNEI. V was trimmed by 1 base and J by 1 base, leaving 16 bases between them.

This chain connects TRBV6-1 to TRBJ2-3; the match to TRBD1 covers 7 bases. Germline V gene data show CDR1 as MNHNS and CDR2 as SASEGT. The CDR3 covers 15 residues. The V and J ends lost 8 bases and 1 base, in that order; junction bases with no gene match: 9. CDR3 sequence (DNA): TGTGCCAGCCGGGGACAGTCGTTTCGCACAGATACGCAGTATTTT. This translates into CASRGQSFRTDTQYF.

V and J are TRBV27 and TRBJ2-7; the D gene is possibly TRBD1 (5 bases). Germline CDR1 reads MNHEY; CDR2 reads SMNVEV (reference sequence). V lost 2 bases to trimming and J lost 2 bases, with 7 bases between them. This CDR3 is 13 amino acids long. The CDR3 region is CASSLRGTYEQYF. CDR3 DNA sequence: TGTGCCAGCAGTTTAAGGGGAACCTACGAGCAGTACTTC.

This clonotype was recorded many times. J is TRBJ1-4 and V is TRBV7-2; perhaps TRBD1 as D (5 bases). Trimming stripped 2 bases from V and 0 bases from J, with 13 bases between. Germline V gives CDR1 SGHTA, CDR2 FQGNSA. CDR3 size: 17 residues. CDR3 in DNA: TGTGCCAGCAGCTTACGGGCAGGGATCACAACTAATGAAAAACTGTTTTTT. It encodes CASSLRAGITTNEKLFF.

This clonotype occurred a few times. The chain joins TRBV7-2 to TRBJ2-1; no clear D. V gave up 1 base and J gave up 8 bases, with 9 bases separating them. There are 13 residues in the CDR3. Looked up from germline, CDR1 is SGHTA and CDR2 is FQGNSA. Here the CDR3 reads CASSLEVGYEQFF. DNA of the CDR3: TGTGCCAGCAGCTTAGAAGTTGGCTATGAGCAGTTCTTC.

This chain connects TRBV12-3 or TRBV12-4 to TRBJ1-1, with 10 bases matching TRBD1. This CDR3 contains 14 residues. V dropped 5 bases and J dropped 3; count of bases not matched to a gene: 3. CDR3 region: CASSGTGAHTEAFF. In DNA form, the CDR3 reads TGTGCCAGCAGTGGGACAGGGGCGCACACTGAAGCTTTCTTT.

The CDR3 loop is CASSTHNQETQYF. Here the CDR3 DNA reads TGTGCCAGCAGCACGCACAACCAAGAGACCCAGTACTTC. The chain couples TRBV7-6 to TRBJ2-5; D unclear. In germline, CDR1 is SGHVS, CDR2 FNYEAQ. The length of the CDR3 is 13 residues. The V end was cut by 5 bases, the J end by 0 bases, with 7 bases between.

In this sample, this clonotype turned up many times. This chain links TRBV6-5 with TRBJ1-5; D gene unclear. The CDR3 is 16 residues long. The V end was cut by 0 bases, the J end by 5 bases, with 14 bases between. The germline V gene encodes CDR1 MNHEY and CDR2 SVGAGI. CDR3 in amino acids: CASSYSKEAGYQPQHF. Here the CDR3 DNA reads TGTGCCAGCAGTTACTCGAAGGAGGCCGGATATCAGCCCCAGCATTTT.

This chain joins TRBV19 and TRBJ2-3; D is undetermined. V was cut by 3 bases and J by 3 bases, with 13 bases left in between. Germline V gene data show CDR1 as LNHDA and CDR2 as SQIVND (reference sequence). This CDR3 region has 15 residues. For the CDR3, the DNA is TGTGCCAGTAGTATTCAGCTGGTGTCGACAGATACGCAGTATTTT. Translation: CASSIQLVSTDTQYF.

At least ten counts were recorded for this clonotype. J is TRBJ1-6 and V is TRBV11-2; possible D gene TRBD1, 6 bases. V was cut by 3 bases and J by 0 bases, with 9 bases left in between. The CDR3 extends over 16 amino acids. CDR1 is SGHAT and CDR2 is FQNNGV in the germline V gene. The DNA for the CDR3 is TGTGCCAGCAGCTTGGGACAAAACTCCTATAATTCACCCCTCCACTTT. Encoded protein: CASSLGQNSYNSPLHF.

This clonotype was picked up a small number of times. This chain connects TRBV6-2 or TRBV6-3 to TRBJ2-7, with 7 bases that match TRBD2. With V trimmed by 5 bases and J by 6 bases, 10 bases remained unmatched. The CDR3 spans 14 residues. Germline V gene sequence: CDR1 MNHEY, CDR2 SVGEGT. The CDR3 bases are TGTGCCAGCAGTGACCGGGACTATCAAGGCGAGCAGTACGTC. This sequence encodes CASSDRDYQGEQYV.

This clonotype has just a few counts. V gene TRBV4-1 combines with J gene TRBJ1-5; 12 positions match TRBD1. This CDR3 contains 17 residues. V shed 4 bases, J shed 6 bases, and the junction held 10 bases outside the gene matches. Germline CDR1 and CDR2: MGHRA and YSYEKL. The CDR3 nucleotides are TGCGCCAGCAGCCCTTCCGAGGGACAGGGGGCGGTTCAGCCCCAGCATTTT. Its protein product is CASSPSEGQGAVQPQHF.

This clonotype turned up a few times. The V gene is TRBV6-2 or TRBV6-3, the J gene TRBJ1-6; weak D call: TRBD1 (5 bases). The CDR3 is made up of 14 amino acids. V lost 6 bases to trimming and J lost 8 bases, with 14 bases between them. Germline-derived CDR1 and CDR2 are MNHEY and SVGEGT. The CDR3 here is CASSPGLGDSPLHF. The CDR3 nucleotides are TGTGCCAGCAGCCCGGGACTAGGGGATTCACCCCTCCACTTT.

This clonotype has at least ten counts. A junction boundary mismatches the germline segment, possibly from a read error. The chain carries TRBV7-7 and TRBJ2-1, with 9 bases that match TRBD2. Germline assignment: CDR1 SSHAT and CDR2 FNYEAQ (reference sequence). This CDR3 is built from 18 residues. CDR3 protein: CASSLGDSGSGALNEQFF. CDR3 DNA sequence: TGTGCTAGCAGCTTGGGAGATAGCGGGAGTGGAGCCCTCAATGAGCAGTTCTTC.

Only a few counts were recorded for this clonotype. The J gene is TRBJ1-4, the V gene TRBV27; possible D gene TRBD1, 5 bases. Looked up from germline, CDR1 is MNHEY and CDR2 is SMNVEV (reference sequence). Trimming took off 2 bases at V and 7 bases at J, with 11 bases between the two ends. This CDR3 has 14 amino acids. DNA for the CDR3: TGTGCCAGCAGTTTACTCCGGGGCTCTGAAAAACTGTTTTTT. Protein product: CASSLLRGSEKLFF.